This T cell receptor beta chain was sequenced in a study of T cells in Graves' hyperthyroidism and ophthalmopathy. Study outcomes and limitations: Among thyroid clonotypes expanded above 0.001, most also appeared in blood.

Germline values: CDR1 MGHRA, CDR2 YSYEKL. Trimming shortened V by 2 bases and J by 7 bases, and 15 bases separated the two germline ends. This CDR3 has 15 amino acids. Amplification of TCR beta CDR3 regions was performed using RNA transcripts as template. A first-round RT-PCR of the TCR CDR3 used the HTBI primer set. TCRdb re-derived calls from the multiplex PCR reads in MiXCR, one entry per CDR3 protein. The sample shows 300,000 to 450,000 distinct CDR3 sequences, 17% of them seen only once. About this clonotype itself: Its specificity is not known.

The material sequenced was blood. The TCR sequence derives from a woman aged 30 to 39 with Graves' hyperthyroidism that later progressed to Graves' ophthalmopathy. This chain connects TRBV4-1 to TRBJ2-1; possible D gene TRBD2, 5 bases. CDR3 bases: TGCGCCAGCAGCCAAAACGGACTGGTCGAAAATGAGCAGTTCTTC. Protein sequence: CASSQNGLVENEQFF.